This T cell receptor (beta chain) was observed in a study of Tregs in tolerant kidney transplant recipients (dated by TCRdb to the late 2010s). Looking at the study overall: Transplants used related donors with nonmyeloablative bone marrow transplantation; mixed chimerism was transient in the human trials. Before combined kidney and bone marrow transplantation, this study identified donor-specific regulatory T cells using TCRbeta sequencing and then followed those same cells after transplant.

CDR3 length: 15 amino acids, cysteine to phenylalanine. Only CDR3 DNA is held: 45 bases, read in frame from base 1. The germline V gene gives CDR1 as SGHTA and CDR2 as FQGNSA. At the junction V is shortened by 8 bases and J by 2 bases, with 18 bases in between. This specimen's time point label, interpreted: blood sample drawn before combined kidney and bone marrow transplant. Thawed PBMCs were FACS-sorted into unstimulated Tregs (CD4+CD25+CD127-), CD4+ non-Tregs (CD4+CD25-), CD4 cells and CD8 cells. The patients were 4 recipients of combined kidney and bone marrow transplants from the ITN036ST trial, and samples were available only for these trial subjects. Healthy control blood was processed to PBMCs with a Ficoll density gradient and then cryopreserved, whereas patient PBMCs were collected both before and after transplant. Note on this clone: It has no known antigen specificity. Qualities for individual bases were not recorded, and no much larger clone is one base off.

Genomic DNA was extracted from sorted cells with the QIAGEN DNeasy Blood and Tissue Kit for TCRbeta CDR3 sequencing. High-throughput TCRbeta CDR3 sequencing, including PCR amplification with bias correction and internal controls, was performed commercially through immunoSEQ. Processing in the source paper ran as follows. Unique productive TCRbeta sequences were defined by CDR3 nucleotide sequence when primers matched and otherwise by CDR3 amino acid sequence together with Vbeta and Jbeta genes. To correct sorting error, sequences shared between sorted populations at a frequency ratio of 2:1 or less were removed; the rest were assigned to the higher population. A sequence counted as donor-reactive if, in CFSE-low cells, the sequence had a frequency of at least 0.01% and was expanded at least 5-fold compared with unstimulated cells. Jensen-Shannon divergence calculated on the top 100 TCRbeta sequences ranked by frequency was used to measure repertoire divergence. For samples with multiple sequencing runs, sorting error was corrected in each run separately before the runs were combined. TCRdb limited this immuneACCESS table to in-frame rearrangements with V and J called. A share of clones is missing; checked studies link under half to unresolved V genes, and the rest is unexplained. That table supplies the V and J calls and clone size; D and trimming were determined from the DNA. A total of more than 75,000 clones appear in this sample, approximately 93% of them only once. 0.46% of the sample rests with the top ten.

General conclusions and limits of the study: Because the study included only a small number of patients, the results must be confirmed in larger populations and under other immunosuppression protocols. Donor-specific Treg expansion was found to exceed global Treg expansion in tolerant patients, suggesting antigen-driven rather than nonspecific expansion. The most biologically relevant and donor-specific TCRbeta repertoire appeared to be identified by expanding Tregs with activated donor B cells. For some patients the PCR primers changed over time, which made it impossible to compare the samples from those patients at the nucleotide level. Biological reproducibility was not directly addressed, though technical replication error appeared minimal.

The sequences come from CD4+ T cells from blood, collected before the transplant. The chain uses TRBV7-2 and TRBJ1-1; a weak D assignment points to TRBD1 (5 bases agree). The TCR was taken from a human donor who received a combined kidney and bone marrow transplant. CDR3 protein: CASVFRRGYNTEAFF. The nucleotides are TGTGCCAGCGTCTTTAGGAGGGGCTATAACACTGAAGCTTTCTTT.